This T cell receptor (beta chain) comes out of a study of regulatory T cells in long-lasting Graves disease. Trimming stripped 3 bases from V and 4 bases from J, with 13 bases between. CDR3 size: 14 residues. Germline loops: CDR1 SGHRS, CDR2 YFSETQ. Time point of the sample: newly diagnosed GD, antithyroid drugs for less than 3 months. Researchers made the TCR library from RNA that was extracted from PBMCs. The patients included were those that came from an endocrinology department in Xi'an, China. EDTA tubes collected roughly 9.6 milliliters of peripheral blood. There are a few counts of this clonotype. What it binds is not known. Sequencing libraries for TCR beta were prepared with iRepertoire HTBI primers and Arm-PCR of CDR3 regions. One entry per CDR3 protein, called by TCRdb with MiXCR from the multiplex PCR reads. Among 350,000 to 550,000 distinct CDR3 sequences, approximately 15% were seen once, and the ten largest hold roughly a sixth.

Points from the study as a whole: Persistent disease exhibited a predilection for TRBV28, TRBJ1-2 and TRBJ2-5.

The same sample was also studied in work on T cells in Graves' hyperthyroidism and ophthalmopathy. According to that study: Researchers ran a first-round RT-PCR on the TCR CDR3 using the HTBI primer set.

This sequence joins TRBV5-1 and TRBJ1-2, with TRBD1 as a possible D gene (6 bases). The receptor's source is a woman aged 25 to 39 with Graves disease. Sample: peripheral blood mononuclear cells (PBMCs), taken at new diagnosis, from a patient treated with antithyroid drugs. The CDR3 DNA follows: TGCGCCAGCAGCTCCTATTTACAGGGCTATGGCTACACCTTC. Translating it yields CASSSYLQGYGYTF.